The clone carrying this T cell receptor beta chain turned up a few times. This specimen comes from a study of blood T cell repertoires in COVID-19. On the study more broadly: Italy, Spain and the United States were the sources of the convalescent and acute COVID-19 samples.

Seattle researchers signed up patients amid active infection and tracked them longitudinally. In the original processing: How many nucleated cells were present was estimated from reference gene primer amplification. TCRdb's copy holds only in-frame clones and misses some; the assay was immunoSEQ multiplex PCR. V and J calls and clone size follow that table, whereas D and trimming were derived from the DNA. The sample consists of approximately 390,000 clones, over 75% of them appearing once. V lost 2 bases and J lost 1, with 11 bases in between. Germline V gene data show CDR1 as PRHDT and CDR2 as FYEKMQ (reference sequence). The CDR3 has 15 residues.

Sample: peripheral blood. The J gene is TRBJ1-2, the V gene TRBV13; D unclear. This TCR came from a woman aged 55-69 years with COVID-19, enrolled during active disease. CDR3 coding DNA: TGTGCCAGCAGCTTAAGTCCTTCTAGTAACTATGGCTACACCTTC. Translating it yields CASSLSPSSNYGYTF.